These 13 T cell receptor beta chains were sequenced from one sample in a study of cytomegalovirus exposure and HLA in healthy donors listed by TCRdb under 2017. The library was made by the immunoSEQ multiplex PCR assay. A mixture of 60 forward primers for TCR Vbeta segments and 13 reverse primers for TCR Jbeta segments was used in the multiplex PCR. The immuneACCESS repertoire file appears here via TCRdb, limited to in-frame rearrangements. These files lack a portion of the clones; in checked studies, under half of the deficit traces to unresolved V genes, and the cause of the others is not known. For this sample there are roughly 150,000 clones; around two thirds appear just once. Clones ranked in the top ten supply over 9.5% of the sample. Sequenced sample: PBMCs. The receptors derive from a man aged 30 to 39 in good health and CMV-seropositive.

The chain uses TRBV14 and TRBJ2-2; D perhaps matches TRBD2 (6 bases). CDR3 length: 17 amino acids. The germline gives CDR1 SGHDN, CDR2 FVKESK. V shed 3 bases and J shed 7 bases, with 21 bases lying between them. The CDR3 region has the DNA TGTGCCAGCAGCCATGCAAAGTGGCAGGGAGGCGTCGGGGAGCTGTTTTTT. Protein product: CASSHAKWQGGVGELFF.

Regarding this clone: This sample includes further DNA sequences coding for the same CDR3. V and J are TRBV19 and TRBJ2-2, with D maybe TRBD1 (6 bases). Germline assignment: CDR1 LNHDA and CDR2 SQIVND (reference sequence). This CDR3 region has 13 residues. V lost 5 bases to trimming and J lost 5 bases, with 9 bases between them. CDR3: CASSPQGTGELFF. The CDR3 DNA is TGTGCCAGTAGTCCCCAGGGGACCGGGGAGCTGTTTTTT.

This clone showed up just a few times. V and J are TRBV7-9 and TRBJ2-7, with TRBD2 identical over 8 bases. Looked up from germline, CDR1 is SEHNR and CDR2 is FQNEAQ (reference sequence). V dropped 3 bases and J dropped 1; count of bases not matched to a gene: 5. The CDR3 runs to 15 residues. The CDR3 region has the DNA TGTGCCAGCAGCTTTGAGCGGGAGAAGTCCTACGAGCAGTACTTC. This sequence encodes CASSFEREKSYEQYF.

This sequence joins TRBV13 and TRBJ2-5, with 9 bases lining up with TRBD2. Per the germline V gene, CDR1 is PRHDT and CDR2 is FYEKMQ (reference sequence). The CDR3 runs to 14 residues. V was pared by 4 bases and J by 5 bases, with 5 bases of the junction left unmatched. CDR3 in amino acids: CASSWLAGAETQYF. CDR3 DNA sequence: TGTGCCAGCAGCTGGTTAGCGGGAGCGGAGACCCAGTACTTC.

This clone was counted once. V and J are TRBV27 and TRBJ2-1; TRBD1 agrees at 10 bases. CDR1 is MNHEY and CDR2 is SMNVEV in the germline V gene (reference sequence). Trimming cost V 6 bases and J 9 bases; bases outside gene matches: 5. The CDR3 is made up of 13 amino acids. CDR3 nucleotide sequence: TGTGCCAGCAGACCGAGGACAGGGGGTGAGCAGTTCTTC. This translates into CASRPRTGGEQFF.

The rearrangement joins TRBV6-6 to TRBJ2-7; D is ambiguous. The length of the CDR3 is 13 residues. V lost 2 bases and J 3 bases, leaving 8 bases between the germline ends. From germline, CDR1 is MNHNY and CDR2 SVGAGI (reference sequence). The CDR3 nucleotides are TGTGCCAGCAGTTACACGGCGGACTACGAGCAGTACTTC. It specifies CASSYTADYEQYF.

Here the CDR3 reads CASSFQGPLGGYTF. The CDR3 nucleotides are TGTGCCAGCAGTTTCCAGGGTCCCCTTGGAGGCTACACCTTC. This chain links TRBV27 with TRBJ1-2; TRBD1 is a possible D gene (5 bases). Per germline, CDR1 MNHEY and CDR2 SMNVEV (reference sequence). V lost 3 bases, J lost 8 bases, and 16 bases lay in between. The CDR3 spans 14 residues.

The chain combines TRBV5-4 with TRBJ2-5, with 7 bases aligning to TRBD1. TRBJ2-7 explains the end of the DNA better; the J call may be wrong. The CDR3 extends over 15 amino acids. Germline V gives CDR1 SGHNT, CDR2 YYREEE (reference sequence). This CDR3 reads CASSSTGQNRYEQYF. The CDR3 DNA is TGTGCCAGCAGCTCGACGGGACAGAATCGCTACGAGCAGTACTTC.

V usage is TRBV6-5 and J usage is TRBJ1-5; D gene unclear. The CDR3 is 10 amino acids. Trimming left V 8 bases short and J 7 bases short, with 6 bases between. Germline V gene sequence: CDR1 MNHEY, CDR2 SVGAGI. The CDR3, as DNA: TGTGCCAGCGGTACACAGCCCCAGCATTTT. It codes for CASGTQPQHF.

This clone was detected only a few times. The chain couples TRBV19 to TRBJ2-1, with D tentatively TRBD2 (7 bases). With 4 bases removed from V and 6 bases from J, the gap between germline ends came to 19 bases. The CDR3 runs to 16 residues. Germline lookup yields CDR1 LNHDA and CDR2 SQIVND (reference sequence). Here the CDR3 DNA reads TGTGCCAGTAGTACCTGGGGGGCGGGAGAATCCAATGAGCAGTTCTTC. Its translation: CASSTWGAGESNEQFF.

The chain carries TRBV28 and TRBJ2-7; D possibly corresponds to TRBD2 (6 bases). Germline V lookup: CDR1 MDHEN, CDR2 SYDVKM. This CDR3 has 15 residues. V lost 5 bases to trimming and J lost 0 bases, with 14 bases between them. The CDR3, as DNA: TGTGCCAGCAGTGGAGGGGAAGAGGGCTCCTACGAGCAGTACTTC. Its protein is CASSGGEEGSYEQYF.

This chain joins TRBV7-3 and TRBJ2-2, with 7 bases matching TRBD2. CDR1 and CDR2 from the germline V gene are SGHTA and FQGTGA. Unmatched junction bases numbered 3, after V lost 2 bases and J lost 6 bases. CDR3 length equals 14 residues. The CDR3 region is CASSLQAGAGELFF. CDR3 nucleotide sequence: TGTGCCAGCAGCTTACAGGCGGGGGCCGGGGAGCTGTTTTTT.

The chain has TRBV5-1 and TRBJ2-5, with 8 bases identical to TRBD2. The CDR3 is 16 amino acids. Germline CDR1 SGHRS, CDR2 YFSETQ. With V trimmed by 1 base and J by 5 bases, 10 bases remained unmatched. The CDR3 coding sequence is TGCGCCAGCAGCTTGACAACTAGCGGAGGCGGGGAGACCCAGTACTTC. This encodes CASSLTTSGGGETQYF. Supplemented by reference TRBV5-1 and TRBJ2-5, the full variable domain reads KAGVTQTPRYLIKTRGQQVTLSCSPISGHRSVSWYQQTPGQGLQFLFEYFSETQRNKGNFPGRFSGRQFSNSRSEMNVSTLELGDSALYLCASSLTTSGGGETQYFGPGTRLLVL.